The 26 T cell receptor beta chains below all came from one sample that was sequenced in a study of blood T cells in healthy people across ages. A sample-barcoded 5' primer and a J-beta primer mix were used in a second PCR of roughly 7 to 12 cycles. One entry per CDR3 protein, called by TCRdb with MiXCR from the 5' RACE reads. The sample includes over 700,000 distinct CDR3 sequences, 20% to 30% of them seen just once. This sample was shared with a second study, whose subject was T cells of mothers and their children.

Sequenced sample: blood. Receptors originate from a boy between 10 and 17 years old in good health.

This clonotype was found a few times. The chain is built from TRBV20-1 and TRBJ2-3, with TRBD2 matching over 8 bases. CDR1 and CDR2 (germline): DFQATT, SNEGSKA (reference sequence). The junction had 7 bases not matched to a gene; V was cut back by 1 base and J by 7 bases. The CDR3 loop spans 14 amino acids. Here the CDR3 DNA reads TGCAGTGCTAGAGGAGCGGGGGCACAGAATACGCAGTATTTT. The encoded protein is CSARGAGAQNTQYF.

The rearrangement joins TRBV27 to TRBJ1-2, with TRBD1 as a possible D gene (5 bases). Germline-derived CDR1 and CDR2 are MNHEY and SMNVEV (reference sequence). The CDR3 contains 12 residues. V was trimmed by 1 base and J by 11 bases, leaving 11 bases between them. CDR3 nucleotide sequence: TGTGCCAGCAGTTTATTGGGGGAAGAGTACACCTTC. This gives the protein CASSLLGEEYTF.

This clonotype was counted only a few times. The J gene is TRBJ1-4, the V gene TRBV6-6; D is perhaps TRBD1 (6 bases). V dropped 0 bases and J dropped 0 bases, with 8 bases sitting between them. Germline CDR1 is MNHNY and CDR2 is SVGAGI (reference sequence). CDR3 size: 16 residues. As DNA, the CDR3 is TGTGCCAGCAGTTACTCGCGGACAGCAACTAATGAAAAACTGTTTTTT. Its protein is CASSYSRTATNEKLFF.

This clonotype was detected a few times. The chain joins TRBV7-2 to TRBJ2-6; the D gene is possibly TRBD2 (5 bases). The V gene's germline CDR1 is SGHTA and CDR2 FQGNSA. This CDR3 is built from 12 residues. Trimming stripped 1 base from V and 11 bases from J, with 6 bases between. As DNA, the CDR3 is TGTGCCAGCAGCTTAGTCGGGGACGTCCTGACTTTC. Its protein is CASSLVGDVLTF.

In this sample, this clonotype turned up a few times. The genes are TRBV28 and TRBJ2-5; 7 positions match TRBD1. The J call may be incorrect, as the DNA end agrees better with TRBJ2-7. CDR1 and CDR2 from the germline V gene are MDHEN and SYDVKM. The CDR3 is 15 residues long. The CDR3 sequence is CASIPGGSVSYEQYF. The CDR3 coding sequence is TGTGCCAGTATACCAGGGGGTAGCGTCTCCTACGAGCAGTACTTC.

This clonotype was seen only a few times. This chain's CDR3 is CSGQRGVGEQFF. DNA of the CDR3: TGCAGCGGCCAGAGAGGCGTTGGTGAGCAGTTCTTC. The chain combines TRBV29-1 with TRBJ2-1, with D hard to call. V lost 7 bases to trimming and J lost 9 bases, with 16 bases between them. The CDR3 spans 12 residues. Germline V gene sequence: CDR1 SQVTM, CDR2 ANQGSEA.

Worth noting for this clonotype: Germline and junction disagree at one end, which may indicate a read error. The chain links TRBV12-3 or TRBV12-4 to TRBJ1-2, with 7 bases fitting TRBD1. This CDR3 is 13 amino acids long. CDR3 loop: CARSSWDSYGYTF. In DNA, the CDR3 is TGTGCCCGCAGTTCCTGGGACAGCTATGGCTACACCTTC.

There are a few counts of this clonotype. V is TRBV7-2 and J is TRBJ2-5; D perhaps matches TRBD1 (5 bases). Trimming pared 10 bases from V and 5 bases from J, leaving 20 bases between. In germline, CDR1 is SGHTA, CDR2 FQGNSA. There are 14 residues in the CDR3. CDR3 coding DNA: TGTGCCAAGACAGATCACTGCCGTGGGGAGACCCAGTACTTC. Protein: CAKTDHCRGETQYF.

The DNA of the CDR3 is TGTGCCAGCAGCTCCCTTCTAGCGGGGGGTCAGGAGACCCAGTACTTC. This encodes CASSSLLAGGQETQYF. The chain recombines TRBV7-2 with TRBJ2-5, with 11 bases lining up with TRBD2. J gave up 5 bases and V 4 bases, and 9 bases lay outside the gene matches. Looked up from germline, CDR1 is SGHTA and CDR2 is FQGNSA. This CDR3 is built from 16 residues. The variable domain in full, with the rest retrieved from reference TRBV7-2 and TRBJ2-5, is GAGVSQSPSNKVTEKGKDVELRCDPISGHTALYWYRQSLGQGLEFLIYFQGNSAPDKSGLPSDRFSAERTGGSVSTLTIQRTQQEDSAVYLCASSSLLAGGQETQYFGPGTRLLVL.

The chain has TRBV2 and TRBJ2-1; no reliable D call. CDR1 is SNHLY and CDR2 is FYNNEI in the germline V gene. The CDR3 is made up of 15 amino acids. V was pared by 7 bases and J by 0 bases, with 13 bases between. CDR3 sequence reads: CASIPGANSYNEQFF. CDR3 nucleotide sequence: TGTGCCAGCATACCCGGAGCGAACTCCTACAATGAGCAGTTCTTC.

V gene TRBV20-1 combines with J gene TRBJ1-2; D unclear. CDR1 and CDR2 (germline): DFQATT, SNEGSKA (reference sequence). Trimming shortened V by 4 bases and J by 8 bases, and 20 bases separated the two germline ends. The CDR3 consists of 14 residues. The CDR3 region has the DNA TGCAGTGCTACCTCTCCACGTGCCACAGACGGCTACACCTTC. Translated, it gives CSATSPRATDGYTF.

This clonotype has more than one count but fewer than ten. The chain employs TRBV9 and TRBJ2-5; D possibly uses TRBD1 or TRBD2 (6 bases each). Germline assignment: CDR1 SGDLS and CDR2 YYNGEE. The CDR3 extends over 13 amino acids. V was trimmed by 3 bases and J by 5 bases, leaving 11 bases between them. CDR3 nucleotides: TGTGCCAGCAGCGGGGGGGCAATGGAGACCCAGTACTTC. It codes for CASSGGAMETQYF.

The V call is TRBV12-3 or TRBV12-4, the J call TRBJ2-2; D is unclear. CDR3 length equals 16 residues. V was cut by 2 bases and J by 3 bases, with 13 bases left in between. Written as DNA, the CDR3 is TGTGCCAGCAGTTTATGGTGGAGTTACCACACCGGGGAGCTGTTTTTT. It codes for CASSLWWSYHTGELFF.

V usage is TRBV5-1 and J usage is TRBJ1-2; 8 bases are a match to TRBD1. Trimming took 5 bases from V and 5 from J; bases not matched to a gene: 8. The germline V gene has CDR1 SGHRS and CDR2 YFSETQ. The CDR3 totals 14 residues. CDR3 in amino acids: CASRLRTGTYGYTF. Written as DNA, the CDR3 is TGCGCCAGCAGGCTTCGGACAGGGACATATGGCTACACCTTC.

This clonotype was counted a few times. The germline gene is not matched at one end of the junction; a read error may be the cause. The rearrangement joins TRBV29-1 to TRBJ1-1; no firm D call. The CDR3 spans 13 residues. Germline V gene lookup returns CDR1 SQVTM and CDR2 ANQGSEA. This CDR3 is CSVERAMNTEAFF. The CDR3, as DNA: TGCAGCGTAGAAAGGGCCATGAACACTGAGGCTTTCTTT.

This clonotype was counted only a few times. J is TRBJ2-6 and V is TRBV20-1; the D is unclear. With 3 bases removed from V and 0 bases from J, the gap between germline ends came to 18 bases. This CDR3 spans 18 amino acids. Looked up from germline, CDR1 is DFQATT and CDR2 is SNEGSKA (reference sequence). CDR3 region: CSASIQLSTVSGANVLTF. CDR3 sequence (DNA): TGCAGTGCTAGTATCCAGCTCTCAACCGTCTCTGGGGCCAACGTCCTGACTTTC.

V gene TRBV12-5 combines with J gene TRBJ2-5, with D uncertain. The DNA end is a closer match to TRBJ2-7, so the J assignment may be wrong. Germline CDR1 and CDR2: LGHNT and FRNRAP. The CDR3 contains 13 residues. In DNA, the CDR3 is TGTGCTAGTGGTTTGCCCCCTTATTACGAGCAGTACTTC. The encoded protein is CASGLPPYYEQYF.

A few counts support this clonotype. J is TRBJ2-1 and V is TRBV11-2; 11 nucleotides align to TRBD2. The germline V gene encodes CDR1 SGHAT and CDR2 FQNNGV. CDR3 length: 20 amino acids. With 0 bases clipped from V and 8 bases from J, the junction kept 18 bases outside the gene matches. CDR3 sequence: CASSLDPGLAALPGWDEQFF. In DNA, the CDR3 is TGTGCCAGCAGCTTAGATCCGGGACTAGCGGCCCTTCCCGGGTGGGATGAGCAGTTCTTC. The variable domain in full, with the rest retrieved from reference TRBV11-2 and TRBJ2-1, is EAGVAQSPRYKIIEKRQSVAFWCNPISGHATLYWYQQILGQGPKLLIQFQNNGVVDDSQLPKDRFSAERLKGVDSTLKIQPAKLEDSAVYLCASSLDPGLAALPGWDEQFFGPGTRLTVL.

This clonotype was seen a few times. J is TRBJ2-5 and V is TRBV12-3 or TRBV12-4; a weak D match, TRBD2 (6 bases). Gene TRBJ2-7 matches the end of the DNA better, so the J call may be wrong. CDR3 length: 14 residues. As DNA, the CDR3 is TGTGCCAGCAGTCCCCCGGGGGAAAGCTACGAGCAGTACTTC. This gives the protein CASSPPGESYEQYF.

The rearrangement uses TRBV11-3 and TRBJ2-5, with D maybe TRBD1 (6 bases). Between the trimmed V and J ends, which lost 0 bases and 1 base, there was a span of 24 bases. Germline CDR1 SGHNT, CDR2 YENEEA. The CDR3 length is 20 residues. The CDR3 spells CASSLDPRQGRGVGQETQYF. For the CDR3, the DNA is TGTGCCAGCAGCTTAGATCCTCGCCAGGGGCGAGGTGTGGGCCAAGAGACCCAGTACTTC.

This clonotype was detected only a few times. The chain recombines TRBV7-2 with TRBJ2-5; 7 bases line up with TRBD1. CDR1 and CDR2 from the germline V gene are SGHTA and FQGNSA. The CDR3 contains 16 residues. The trim removed 5 bases at V and 4 bases at J, leaving 13 bases unmatched. The CDR3 DNA follows: TGTGCCAGCAGCATTCTGCGGCAGGGGGTAGGAGAGACCCAGTACTTC. This encodes CASSILRQGVGETQYF.

This chain's CDR3 is CASSPPLGNTEAFF. Here the CDR3 DNA reads TGTGCCAGCTCACCACCGTTGGGGAACACTGAAGCTTTCTTT. The chain combines TRBV18 with TRBJ1-1, with D unresolved. From germline, CDR1 is KGHSH and CDR2 LQKENI. Deletions cut 0 bases from V and 1 base from J, with 6 bases between. This CDR3 has 14 residues.

This clonotype was observed a handful of times. The chain couples TRBV29-1 to TRBJ2-7, with 9 nucleotides matching TRBD1. The CDR3 contains 16 residues. CDR1 is SQVTM, CDR2 ANQGSEA, per germline. J lost 6 bases, V lost 3 bases, and 15 bases had no gene match. This CDR3 is CSVDSGAGTGFGEQYF. The CDR3 nucleotides are TGCAGCGTTGATAGTGGGGCCGGGACAGGGTTCGGCGAGCAGTACTTC.

This clonotype was counted a few times. The chain employs TRBV6-1 and TRBJ2-7; a weak D match, TRBD1 (6 bases). The V gene lost 6 bases and the J gene lost 5 bases, with 23 bases spanning the gap. Germline V gene sequence: CDR1 MNHNS, CDR2 SASEGT. The length of the CDR3 is 16 residues. Written as DNA, the CDR3 is TGTGCCAGCAGACTTAGACAGGCATCGTGGGGGAACGAGCAGTACTTC. Translated, it gives CASRLRQASWGNEQYF.

The J gene is TRBJ2-5, the V gene TRBV29-1; D may be TRBD2 (5 bases). Matching the DNA end better, TRBJ2-7 makes the J call doubtful. This CDR3 is built from 13 residues. In germline, CDR1 is SQVTM, CDR2 ANQGSEA. CDR3 amino acids: CSVPGWSSYEQYF. CDR3 DNA: TGCAGCGTCCCGGGGTGGTCTTCCTACGAGCAGTACTTC.

This clonotype showed up many times. The chain carries TRBV9 and TRBJ2-1; 10 bases line up with TRBD2. The CDR3 has 15 amino acids. Trimming took 3 bases from V and 7 from J; bases not matched to a gene: 7. CDR1 is SGDLS, CDR2 YYNGEE, per germline. For the CDR3, the DNA is TGTGCCAGCAGCGACAGCGGGAGGGCCACTAATGAGCAGTTCTTC. Protein sequence: CASSDSGRATNEQFF.